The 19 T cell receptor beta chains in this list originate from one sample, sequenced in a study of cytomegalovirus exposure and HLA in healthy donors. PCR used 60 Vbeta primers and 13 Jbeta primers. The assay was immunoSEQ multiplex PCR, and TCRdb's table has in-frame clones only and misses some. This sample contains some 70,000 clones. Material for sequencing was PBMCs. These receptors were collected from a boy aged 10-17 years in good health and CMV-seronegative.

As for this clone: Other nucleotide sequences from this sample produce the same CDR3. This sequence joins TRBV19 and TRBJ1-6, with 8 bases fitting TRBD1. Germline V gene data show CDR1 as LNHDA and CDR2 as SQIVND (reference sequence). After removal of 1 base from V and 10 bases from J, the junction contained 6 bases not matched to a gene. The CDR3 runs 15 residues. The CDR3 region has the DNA TGTGCCAGTAGTATAGTGGCAGGGGGCGGGTCACCCCTCCACTTT. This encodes CASSIVAGGGSPLHF.

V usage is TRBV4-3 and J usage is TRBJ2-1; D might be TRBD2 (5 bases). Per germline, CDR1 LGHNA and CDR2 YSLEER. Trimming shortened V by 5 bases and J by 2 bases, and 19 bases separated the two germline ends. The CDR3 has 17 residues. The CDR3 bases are TGCGCCAGCAGCTCGACTCGGGCGCCCGGGGCCTACAATGAGCAGTTCTTC. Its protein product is CASSSTRAPGAYNEQFF.

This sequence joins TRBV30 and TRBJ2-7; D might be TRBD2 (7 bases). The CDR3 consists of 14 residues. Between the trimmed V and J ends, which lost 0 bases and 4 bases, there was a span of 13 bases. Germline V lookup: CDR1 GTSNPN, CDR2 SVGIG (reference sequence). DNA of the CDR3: TGTGCCTGGAGTGTAGGGGGGGGAGGGTACGAGCAGTACTTC. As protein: CAWSVGGGGYEQYF. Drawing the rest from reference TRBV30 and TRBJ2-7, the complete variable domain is SQTIHQWPATLVQPVGSPLSLECTVEGTSNPNLYWYRQAAGRGLQLLFYSVGIGQISSEVPQNLSASRPQDRQFILSSKKLLLSDSGFYLCAWSVGGGGYEQYFGPGTRLTVT.

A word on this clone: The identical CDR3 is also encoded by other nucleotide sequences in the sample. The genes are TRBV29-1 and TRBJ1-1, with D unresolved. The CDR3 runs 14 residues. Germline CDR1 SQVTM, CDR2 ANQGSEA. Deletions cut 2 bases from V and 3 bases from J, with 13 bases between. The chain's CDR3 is CSVEQVVAYTEAFF. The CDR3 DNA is TGCAGCGTTGAACAGGTTGTGGCCTACACTGAAGCTTTCTTT.

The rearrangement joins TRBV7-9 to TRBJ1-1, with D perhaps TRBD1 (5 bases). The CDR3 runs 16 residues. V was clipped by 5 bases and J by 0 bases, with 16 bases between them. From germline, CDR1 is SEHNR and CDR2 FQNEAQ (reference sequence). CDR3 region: CASSRTSRGMNTEAFF. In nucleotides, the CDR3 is TGTGCCAGCAGCCGGACCTCGCGGGGGATGAACACTGAAGCTTTCTTT.

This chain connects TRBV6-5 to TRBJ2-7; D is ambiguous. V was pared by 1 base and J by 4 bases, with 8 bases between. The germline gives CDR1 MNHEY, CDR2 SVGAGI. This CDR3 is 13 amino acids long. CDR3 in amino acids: CASSYFSGYEQYF. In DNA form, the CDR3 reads TGTGCCAGCAGTTACTTTTCGGGTTACGAGCAGTACTTC.

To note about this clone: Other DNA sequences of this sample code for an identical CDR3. Here the CDR3 reads CASSQGPRGNTEAFF. The CDR3 DNA follows: TGCGCCAGCAGCCAAGGGCCCAGGGGGAACACTGAAGCTTTCTTT. The V and J genes are TRBV4-1 and TRBJ1-1; perhaps TRBD1 as D (6 bases). The CDR3 length is 15 residues. Germline lookup yields CDR1 MGHRA and CDR2 YSYEKL. Trimming shortened V by 1 base and J by 1 base, and 10 bases separated the two germline ends.

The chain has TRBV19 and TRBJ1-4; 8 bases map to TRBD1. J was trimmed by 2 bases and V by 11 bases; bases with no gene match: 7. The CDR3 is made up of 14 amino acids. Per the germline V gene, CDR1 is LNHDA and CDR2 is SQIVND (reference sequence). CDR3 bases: TGTGCCCGGGCAGGGGACAGGACTAATGAAAAACTGTTTTTT. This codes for CARAGDRTNEKLFF.

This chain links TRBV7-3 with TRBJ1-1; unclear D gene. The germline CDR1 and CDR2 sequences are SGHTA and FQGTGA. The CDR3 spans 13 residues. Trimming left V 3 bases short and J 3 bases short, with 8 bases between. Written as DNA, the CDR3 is TGTGCCAGCAGCTTGGTGTCGGACACTGAAGCTTTCTTT. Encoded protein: CASSLVSDTEAFF.

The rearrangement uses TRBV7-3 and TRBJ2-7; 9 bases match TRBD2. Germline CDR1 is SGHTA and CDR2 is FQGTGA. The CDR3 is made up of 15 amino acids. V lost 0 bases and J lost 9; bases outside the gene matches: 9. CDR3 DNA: TGTGCCAGCAGCTTAACCTCTAGCGGGACCTCTTTGCAGTACTTC. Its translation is CASSLTSSGTSLQYF.

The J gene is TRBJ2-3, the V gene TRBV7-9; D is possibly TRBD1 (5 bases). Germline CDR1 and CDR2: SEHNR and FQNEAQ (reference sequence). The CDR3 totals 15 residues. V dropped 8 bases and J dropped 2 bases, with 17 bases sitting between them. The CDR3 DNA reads TGTGCCAGCCCCGGCGATGGACAAAACACAGATACGCAGTATTTT. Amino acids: CASPGDGQNTDTQYF.

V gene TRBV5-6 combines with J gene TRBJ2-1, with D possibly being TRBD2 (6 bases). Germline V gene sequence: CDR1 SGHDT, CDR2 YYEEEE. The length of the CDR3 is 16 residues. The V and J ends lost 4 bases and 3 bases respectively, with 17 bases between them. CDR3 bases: TGTGCCAGCAGCGAATGGAGGGTAGGGGTCTACAATGAGCAGTTCTTC. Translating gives CASSEWRVGVYNEQFF.

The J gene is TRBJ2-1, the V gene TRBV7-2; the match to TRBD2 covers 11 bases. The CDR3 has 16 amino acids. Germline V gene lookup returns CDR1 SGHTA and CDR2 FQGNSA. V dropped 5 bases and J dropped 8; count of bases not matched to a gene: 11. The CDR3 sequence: CASSGLTSGSQDEQFF. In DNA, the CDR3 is TGTGCCAGCAGCGGCCTAACTAGCGGGAGTCAGGATGAGCAGTTCTTC.

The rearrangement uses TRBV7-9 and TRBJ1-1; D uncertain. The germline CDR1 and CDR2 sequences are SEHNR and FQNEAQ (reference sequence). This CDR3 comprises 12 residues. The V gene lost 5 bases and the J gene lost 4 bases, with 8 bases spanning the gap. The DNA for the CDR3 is TGTGCCAGCAGCCTCCGGGGCACTGAAGCTTTCTTT. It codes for CASSLRGTEAFF.

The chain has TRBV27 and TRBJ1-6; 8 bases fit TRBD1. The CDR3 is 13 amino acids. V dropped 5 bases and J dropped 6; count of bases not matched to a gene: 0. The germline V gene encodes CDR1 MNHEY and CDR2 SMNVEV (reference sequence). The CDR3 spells CASSGTGNSPLHF. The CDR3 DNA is TGTGCCAGCAGTGGGACAGGTAATTCACCCCTCCACTTT.

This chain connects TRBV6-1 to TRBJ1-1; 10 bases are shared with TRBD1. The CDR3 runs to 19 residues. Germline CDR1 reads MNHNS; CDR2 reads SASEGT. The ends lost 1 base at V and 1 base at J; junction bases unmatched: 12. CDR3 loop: CASSEESLGQGWRNTEAFF. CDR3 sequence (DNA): TGTGCCAGCAGTGAAGAAAGTCTGGGACAGGGGTGGAGGAACACTGAAGCTTTCTTT.

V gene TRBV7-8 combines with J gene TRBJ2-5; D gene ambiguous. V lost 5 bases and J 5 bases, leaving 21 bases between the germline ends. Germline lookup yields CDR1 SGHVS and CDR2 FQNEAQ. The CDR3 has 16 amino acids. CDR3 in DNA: TGTGCCAGCAGCCTAAGAACCCCGCTAGTCGCGGAGACCCAGTACTTC. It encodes CASSLRTPLVAETQYF.

The CDR3 bases are TGTGCCAGCCGCCGGGGGGTCTCCACCTACGAGCAGTACTTC. Translation: CASRRGVSTYEQYF. The J gene is TRBJ2-7, the V gene TRBV27; 7 nucleotides align to TRBD2. The ends lost 8 bases at V and 2 bases at J; junction bases unmatched: 9. Germline V CDR1 and CDR2: MNHEY, SMNVEV (reference sequence). The CDR3 runs to 14 residues.

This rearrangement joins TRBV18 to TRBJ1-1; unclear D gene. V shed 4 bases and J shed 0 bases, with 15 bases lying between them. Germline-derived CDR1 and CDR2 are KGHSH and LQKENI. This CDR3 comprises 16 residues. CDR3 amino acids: CASSLRGSPMNTEAFF. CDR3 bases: TGTGCCAGCTCACTCCGGGGAAGTCCCATGAACACTGAAGCTTTCTTT.